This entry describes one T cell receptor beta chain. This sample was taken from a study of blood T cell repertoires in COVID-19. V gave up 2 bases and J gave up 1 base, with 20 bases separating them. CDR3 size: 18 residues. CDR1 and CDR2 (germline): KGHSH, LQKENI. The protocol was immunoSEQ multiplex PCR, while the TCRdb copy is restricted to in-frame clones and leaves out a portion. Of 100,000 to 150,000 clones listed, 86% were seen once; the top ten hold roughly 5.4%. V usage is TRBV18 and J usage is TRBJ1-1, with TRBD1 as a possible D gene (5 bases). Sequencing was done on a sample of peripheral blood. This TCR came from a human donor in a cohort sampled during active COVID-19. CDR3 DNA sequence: TGTGCCAGCTCACCAAAGGACAAGGGAACTGTTGCGAACACTGAAGCTTTCTTT. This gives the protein CASSPKDKGTVANTEAFF.